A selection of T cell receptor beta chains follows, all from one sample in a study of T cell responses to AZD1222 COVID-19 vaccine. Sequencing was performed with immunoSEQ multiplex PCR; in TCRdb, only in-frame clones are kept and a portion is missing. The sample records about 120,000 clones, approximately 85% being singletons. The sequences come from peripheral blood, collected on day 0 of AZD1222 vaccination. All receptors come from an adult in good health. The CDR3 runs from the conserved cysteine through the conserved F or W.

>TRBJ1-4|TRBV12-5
CASDPGQAGHTNEKLFF
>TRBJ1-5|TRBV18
CASSPRTGNNQPQHF
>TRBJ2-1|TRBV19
CASSTSRGSYNEQFF
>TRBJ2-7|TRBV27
CASGGAFGLEQYF
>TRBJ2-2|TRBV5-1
CASTRTGDTGELFF
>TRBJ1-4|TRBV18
CASSPRETSTNEKLFF
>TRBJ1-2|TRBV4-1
CASSPTGDNYGYTF
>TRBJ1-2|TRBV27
CASSFGPYYGYTF
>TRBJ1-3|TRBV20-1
CSASVIGFSRSGNTIYF
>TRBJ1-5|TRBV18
CASSELDTSNQPQHF
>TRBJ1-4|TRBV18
CASSPPSRARPREKLFF
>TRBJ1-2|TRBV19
CASSISRANYGYTF
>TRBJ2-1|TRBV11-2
CASSPTNRQGTYEQFF
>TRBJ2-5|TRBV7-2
CASSLGTGTGEETQYF
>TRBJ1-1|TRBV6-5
CASSYAAGRGYTEAFF
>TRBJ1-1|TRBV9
CASSVRAVNTEAFF
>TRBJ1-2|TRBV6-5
CASSLLGYGYTF
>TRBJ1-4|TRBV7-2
CASSLGNGRGEKLFF